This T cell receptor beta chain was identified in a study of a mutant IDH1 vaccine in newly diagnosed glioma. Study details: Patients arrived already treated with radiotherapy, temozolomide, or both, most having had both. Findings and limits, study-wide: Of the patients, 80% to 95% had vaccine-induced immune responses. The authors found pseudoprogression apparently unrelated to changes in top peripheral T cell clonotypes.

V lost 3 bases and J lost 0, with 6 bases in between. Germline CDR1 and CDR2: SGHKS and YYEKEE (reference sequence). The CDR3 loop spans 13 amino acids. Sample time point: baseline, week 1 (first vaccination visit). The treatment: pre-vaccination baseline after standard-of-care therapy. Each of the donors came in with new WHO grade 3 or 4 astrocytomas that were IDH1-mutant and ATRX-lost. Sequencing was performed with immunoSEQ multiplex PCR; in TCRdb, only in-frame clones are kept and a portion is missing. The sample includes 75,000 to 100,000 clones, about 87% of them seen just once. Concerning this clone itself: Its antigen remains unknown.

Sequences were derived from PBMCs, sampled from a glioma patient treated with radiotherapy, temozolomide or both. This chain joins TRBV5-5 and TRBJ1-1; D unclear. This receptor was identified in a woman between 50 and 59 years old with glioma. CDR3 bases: TGTGCCAGCAGCTCCATTTTGAACACTGAAGCTTTCTTT. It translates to CASSSILNTEAFF.